These 8 T cell receptor beta chains share one sample of origin, sequenced in a study of cytomegalovirus exposure and HLA in healthy donors. Primers included in the PCR were 60 Vbeta and 13 Jbeta primers. Using immunoSEQ multiplex PCR, the repertoire was profiled, and TCRdb retains in-frame clones only, with some absent. The table shows about 100,000 clones, with about 75% occurring only once. The material sequenced was PBMCs. Source of these receptors: a man between 60 and 75 years old in good health and CMV-seropositive.

The chain has TRBV5-6 and TRBJ2-7; D remains ambiguous. The CDR3 runs 12 residues. Trimming removed 1 base at V and 4 bases at J, with 6 bases between. Germline V gene lookup returns CDR1 SGHDT and CDR2 YYEEEE. Written as DNA, the CDR3 is TGTGCCAGCAGCTTGACAGAGTACGAGCAGTACTTC. Its protein product is CASSLTEYEQYF.

This clone has a single count. This chain joins TRBV6-6 and TRBJ2-1; TRBD2 agrees at 11 bases. The J segment lost 7 bases and the V segment lost 2 bases, leaving 4 bases of the junction unmatched. The CDR3 is 15 amino acids. Germline assignment: CDR1 MNHNY and CDR2 SVGAGI (reference sequence). The CDR3 sequence: CASSYAIAGGNEQFF. CDR3 DNA sequence: TGTGCCAGCAGTTACGCTATAGCGGGGGGGAATGAGCAGTTCTTC.

This chain uses TRBV4-3 with TRBJ2-1; unclear D gene. The CDR3 extends over 17 amino acids. Trimming shortened V by 0 bases and J by 1 base, and 13 bases separated the two germline ends. Germline CDR1 is LGHNA and CDR2 is YSLEER. The CDR3: CASSQENLFSSYNEQFF. The CDR3 DNA sequence: TGCGCCAGCAGCCAAGAAAATCTATTTAGTTCCTACAATGAGCAGTTCTTC.

Here the CDR3 DNA reads TGTGCCAGCTCACCACCTGCGACAGGCTATGTAGGCTACACCTTC. The encoded protein is CASSPPATGYVGYTF. The rearrangement links TRBV18 to TRBJ1-2; a weak D match, TRBD1 (6 bases). CDR1 is KGHSH, CDR2 LQKENI, per germline. The CDR3 loop spans 15 amino acids. V was pared by 0 bases and J by 8 bases, with 16 bases between.

The rearrangement uses TRBV2 and TRBJ1-4; possibly TRBD1 for D (5 bases). The CDR3 has 15 amino acids. Germline V gene lookup returns CDR1 SNHLY and CDR2 FYNNEI. V lost 8 bases and J lost 0, with 13 bases in between. The CDR3 bases are TGTGCCAGCGGGGCGGTGGGATCAACTAATGAAAAACTGTTTTTT. Amino acid sequence: CASGAVGSTNEKLFF.

The chain combines TRBV19 with TRBJ1-1; TRBD1 agrees at 8 bases. Germline V lookup: CDR1 LNHDA, CDR2 SQIVND (reference sequence). The CDR3 totals 15 residues. Unmatched junction bases numbered 10, after V lost 6 bases and J lost 4 bases. The CDR3 spells CASSDQGAGATEAFF. DNA for the CDR3: TGTGCCAGTAGCGATCAGGGGGCGGGGGCCACTGAAGCTTTCTTT.

V usage is TRBV27 and J usage is TRBJ2-1, with 12 nucleotides matching TRBD2. Germline loops: CDR1 MNHEY, CDR2 SMNVEV (reference sequence). This CDR3 is built from 15 residues. V dropped 5 bases and J dropped 6; count of bases not matched to a gene: 5. The CDR3 sequence: CASSVLAGGPNEQFF. CDR3 DNA sequence: TGTGCCAGCAGTGTCCTAGCGGGGGGGCCCAATGAGCAGTTCTTC.

V is TRBV18 and J is TRBJ2-1; 7 nucleotides align to TRBD2. Trimming took 8 bases from V and 10 from J; bases not matched to a gene: 14. The CDR3 consists of 14 residues. CDR1 and CDR2 (germline): KGHSH, LQKENI. CDR3 protein: CASTRARGYYEQFF. As DNA, the CDR3 is TGTGCCAGCACCCGAGCGCGGGGGTACTACGAGCAGTTCTTC.